This T cell receptor beta chain was profiled in a study of T cell responses to AZD1222 COVID-19 vaccine. Study results and caveats: Donors, mostly white British, included more females; clonal diversity was possibly underestimated. At baseline, just five to seven AZD1222 recipients tested seropositive. Close to half of spike-specific TCRs reportedly recognize unmutated variant regions. Repertoires were sampled only after the peak T cell response.

TCRdb's copy holds only in-frame clones and misses some; the assay was immunoSEQ multiplex PCR. The sample has about 93,000 clones, 70% to 90% seen once; the top ten hold about 7.7%. With 3 bases clipped from V and 4 bases from J, the junction kept 6 bases outside the gene matches. The CDR3 runs to 14 residues. Germline-derived CDR1 and CDR2 are KGHSH and LQKENI. This clone was picked up one time. Its antigen is not known. Other DNA sequences in the same sample also yield this CDR3. The TCR comes from an adult in good health. The specimen comprised peripheral blood, sampled on day 0 of AZD1222 vaccination. The chain employs TRBV18 and TRBJ2-7; 7 bases agree with TRBD1. CDR3 sequence reads: CASSPRPTGYEQYF. The CDR3 region has the DNA TGTGCCAGCTCACCCCGCCCGACAGGGTACGAGCAGTACTTC.